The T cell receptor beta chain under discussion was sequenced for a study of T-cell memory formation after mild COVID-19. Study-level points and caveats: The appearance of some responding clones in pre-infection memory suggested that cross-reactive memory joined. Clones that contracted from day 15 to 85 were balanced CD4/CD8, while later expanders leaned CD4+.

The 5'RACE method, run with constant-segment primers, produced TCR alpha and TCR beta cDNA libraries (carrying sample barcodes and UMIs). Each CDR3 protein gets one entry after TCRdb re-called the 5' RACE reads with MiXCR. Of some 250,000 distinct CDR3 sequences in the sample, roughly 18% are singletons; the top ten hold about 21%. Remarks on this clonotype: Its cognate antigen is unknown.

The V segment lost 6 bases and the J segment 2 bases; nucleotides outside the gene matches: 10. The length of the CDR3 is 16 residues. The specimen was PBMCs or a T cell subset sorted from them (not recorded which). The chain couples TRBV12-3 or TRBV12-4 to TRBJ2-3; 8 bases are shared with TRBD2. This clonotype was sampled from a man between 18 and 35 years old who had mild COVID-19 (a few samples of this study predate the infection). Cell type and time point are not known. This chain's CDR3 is CASRTSSGSFTDTQYF. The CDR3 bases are TGTGCCAGCAGGACCTCTAGCGGGTCTTTCACAGATACGCAGTATTTT.